This T cell receptor beta chain was identified in a study of T cell responses to AZD1222 COVID-19 vaccine. Repertoires were generated with immunoSEQ multiplex PCR, while TCRdb's copy carries only in-frame clones and drops some. The sample has about 97,000 clones, roughly 80% seen once. The source was peripheral blood, collected on day 0 of AZD1222 vaccination. This clonotype was obtained from an adult in good health.

The CDR3 sequence is CASSLGTSYEKLFF. The CDR3 nucleotides are TGCGCCAGCAGCTTAGGGACTTCATACGAAAAACTGTTTTTT. This sequence joins TRBV5-1 and TRBJ1-4; TRBD1 is a possible D gene (5 bases). The germline V and J ends were trimmed by 2 bases and 8 bases, with 13 bases remaining between them. The CDR3 spans 14 residues. The germline V gene encodes CDR1 SGHRS and CDR2 YFSETQ.